This T cell receptor beta chain was found in a study of T cells after somatic rescue of genetic block. CDR3 length: 15 residues. Germline V gives CDR1 SGDLS, CDR2 YYNGEE. Trimming removed 3 bases from V and 7 bases from J; junction bases left unmatched: 10. Measured with immunoSEQ multiplex PCR; TCRdb has only the in-frame clones, and not every one. Here the sample spans tens of thousands of clones, 85% to 95% being singletons. The receptor was derived from a middle-aged man. The chain combines TRBV9 with TRBJ2-1; 7 positions agree with TRBD2. The source material was peripheral blood mononuclear cells (PBMCs). This CDR3 reads CASSADFREVNEQFF. CDR3 DNA sequence: TGTGCCAGCAGCGCCGATTTTCGGGAGGTTAATGAGCAGTTCTTC. The full variable domain, completed using reference TRBV9 and TRBJ2-1, is DSGVTQTPKHLITATGQRVTLRCSPRSGDLSVYWYQQSLDQGLQFLIQYYNGEERAKGNILERFSAQQFPDLHSELNLSSLELGDSALYFCASSADFREVNEQFFGPGTRLTVL.